The 22 T cell receptor beta chains below come from one sample, sequenced in a study of blood T cell repertoires in COVID-19. Profiled with immunoSEQ multiplex PCR; TCRdb holds only in-frame clones, not every one. The profile shows some 80,000 clones, around 90% of them singletons. The specimen was peripheral blood. All receptors come from a man aged 80 or over with active or convalescent COVID-19.

Concerning this clone itself: A junction end diverges from the germline sequence, so it may reflect a read error. V gene TRBV7-2 combines with J gene TRBJ2-3; 11 nucleotides align to TRBD2. Germline CDR1 SGHTA, CDR2 FQGNSA. The CDR3 is 14 amino acids. The CDR3 DNA is TGTGCCAGCAGATTAGCGGGAGGGCCGGTTACGCAGTATTTT. This translates into CASRLAGGPVTQYF.

The chain employs TRBV6-6 and TRBJ2-7; D is possibly TRBD1 (5 bases). This CDR3 has 12 amino acids. Looked up from germline, CDR1 is MNHNY and CDR2 is SVGAGI (reference sequence). V was trimmed by 5 bases and J by 7 bases, leaving 12 bases between them. CDR3 region: CASSPRGGEQYV. In DNA, the CDR3 is TGTGCCAGCAGTCCTAGGGGTGGGGAGCAGTACGTC.

The V and J genes are TRBV19 and TRBJ1-1, with D hard to call. Germline-derived CDR1 and CDR2 are LNHDA and SQIVND (reference sequence). Trimming stripped 10 bases from V and 5 bases from J, with 29 bases between. CDR3 length: 17 residues. CDR3 sequence (DNA): TGTGCCACCATGAAAACACGACCAGCAGGCCGAAGTACTGAAGCTTTCTTT. Translated: CATMKTRPAGRSTEAFF.

The chain carries TRBV5-1 and TRBJ2-5; 8 positions agree with TRBD1. The V segment lost 2 bases and the J segment 2 bases; nucleotides outside the gene matches: 5. The CDR3 runs to 15 residues. Germline CDR1 SGHRS, CDR2 YFSETQ. For the CDR3, the DNA is TGCGCCAGCAGCTTAGGGACAGGAGTACAAGAGACCCAGTACTTC. Its translation: CASSLGTGVQETQYF.

The chain carries TRBV9 and TRBJ2-1; the match to TRBD1 covers 8 bases. Germline V gives CDR1 SGDLS, CDR2 YYNGEE. The CDR3 is made up of 14 amino acids. J gave up 5 bases and V 4 bases, and 5 bases lay outside the gene matches. CDR3 protein: CASSSQGGNNEQFF. The CDR3, as DNA: TGTGCCAGCAGCTCACAGGGGGGAAACAATGAGCAGTTCTTC.

The V call is TRBV10-3, the J call TRBJ2-3, with 12 positions matching TRBD2. The CDR3 has 14 amino acids. The germline V gene encodes CDR1 ENHRY and CDR2 SYGVKD. The ends lost 10 bases at V and 3 bases at J; junction bases unmatched: 5. The CDR3 nucleotides are TGTGCCACGCGACTAGCGGGAGAAACAGATACGCAGTATTTT. Residues: CATRLAGETDTQYF.

The chain is built from TRBV6-4 and TRBJ2-3; D is undetermined. The V end was cut by 2 bases, the J end by 2 bases, with 8 bases between. CDR3 length: 14 residues. Germline loops: CDR1 MRHNA, CDR2 SNTAGT. The CDR3 loop reads CASSDPPYTDTQYF. In nucleotides, the CDR3 is TGTGCCAGCAGTGACCCCCCTTACACAGATACGCAGTATTTT.

CDR3 coding DNA: TGCGCCAGCGGACAGGGTAATCAGCCCCAGCATTTT. The encoded protein is CASGQGNQPQHF. The genes are TRBV10-1 and TRBJ1-5; TRBD1 matches at 8 bases. The germline CDR1 and CDR2 sequences are WNHNN and SYGVQD (reference sequence). The CDR3 spans 12 residues. With 8 bases clipped from V and 4 bases from J, the junction kept 1 base outside the gene matches.

V is TRBV6-6 and J is TRBJ1-3; 7 nucleotides agree with TRBD1. The CDR3 contains 17 residues. Germline CDR1 MNHNY, CDR2 SVGAGI (reference sequence). V gave up 5 bases and J gave up 3 bases; unmatched junction bases: 13. CDR3 in DNA: TGTGCCAGCAGTCCAACGACGTACAGGGGACGTGGAAACACCATATATTTT. The encoded protein is CASSPTTYRGRGNTIYF.

In DNA, the CDR3 is TGTGCCAGCAGCCCCCTGACAGGGGCGGGTGAGCAGTTCTTC. Its translation is CASSPLTGAGEQFF. The rearrangement links TRBV9 to TRBJ2-1; 8 nucleotides align to TRBD1. CDR3 length: 14 amino acids. CDR1 is SGDLS, CDR2 YYNGEE, per germline. V was pared by 4 bases and J by 9 bases, with 9 bases of the junction left unmatched.

CDR3 nucleotides: TGCGCCAGCAGCTTGGCCGGGGACAAGGGCCTTGATACGCAGTATTTT. Translation: CASSLAGDKGLDTQYF. This chain joins TRBV5-1 and TRBJ2-3, with TRBD1 as a possible D gene (6 bases). This CDR3 has 16 residues. V lost 0 bases and J 6 bases, leaving 17 bases between the germline ends. Germline CDR1 SGHRS, CDR2 YFSETQ.

V usage is TRBV2 and J usage is TRBJ1-2, with a possible D match to TRBD1 (6 bases). The CDR3 contains 14 residues. The ends were cut back, 8 bases at V and 7 bases at J, with 20 bases in the middle. Germline values: CDR1 SNHLY, CDR2 FYNNEI. The CDR3 nucleotides are TGTGCCAGCCCGCAGTCCAGGGACACCCGTGGCTACACCTTC. Amino acid sequence: CASPQSRDTRGYTF. Based on the CDR3 plus reference TRBV2 and TRBJ1-2, the full variable domain is EPEVTQTPSHQVTQMGQEVILRCVPISNHLYFYWYRQILGQKVEFLVSFYNNEISEKSEIFDDQFSVERPDGSNFTLKIRSTKLEDSAMYFCASPQSRDTRGYTFGSGTRLTVV.

The J gene is TRBJ2-3, the V gene TRBV10-3; D is possibly TRBD1 (6 bases). The CDR3 consists of 16 residues. Germline V gene data show CDR1 as ENHRY and CDR2 as SYGVKD. Between the trimmed V and J ends, which lost 3 bases and 2 bases, there was a span of 15 bases. In DNA form, the CDR3 reads TGTGCCATCAGTGAACGCAGGGGCTTTGACACAGATACGCAGTATTTT. Protein product: CAISERRGFDTDTQYF.

The V gene is TRBV7-3, the J gene TRBJ2-7; 10 bases map to TRBD2. Germline V gene sequence: CDR1 SGHTA, CDR2 FQGTGA. CDR3 length: 16 residues. With V trimmed by 2 bases and J by 1 base, 5 bases remained unmatched. CDR3 protein: CASSLGGTSASYEQYV. Here the CDR3 DNA reads TGTGCCAGCAGCTTAGGTGGGACTAGCGCTTCCTACGAGCAGTACGTC.

V usage is TRBV30 and J usage is TRBJ2-1; 9 positions match TRBD2. CDR3 size: 17 residues. Germline-derived CDR1 and CDR2 are GTSNPN and SVGIG (reference sequence). V was clipped by 0 bases and J by 3 bases; unmatched bases: 9. CDR3 sequence (DNA): TGTGCCTGGAGTGTACGGTTAGCTAGCGGGGACTACAATGAGCAGTTCTTC. Protein product: CAWSVRLASGDYNEQFF. The full variable domain, completed using reference TRBV30 and TRBJ2-1, is SQTIHQWPATLVQPVGSPLSLECTVEGTSNPNLYWYRQAAGRGLQLLFYSVGIGQISSEVPQNLSASRPQDRQFILSSKKLLLSDSGFYLCAWSVRLASGDYNEQFFGPGTRLTVL.

The V and J genes are TRBV11-2 and TRBJ1-1, with TRBD1 identical over 12 bases. V was pared by 5 bases and J by 5 bases, with 9 bases of the junction left unmatched. The CDR3 covers 16 residues. Germline V gives CDR1 SGHAT, CDR2 FQNNGV. CDR3 DNA: TGTGCCAGCAGCGACCGGGACAGGGGGCTTCGGACTGAAGCTTTCTTT. It is translated as CASSDRDRGLRTEAFF.

The chain couples TRBV9 to TRBJ1-3; TRBD1 aligns across 7 bases. The CDR3 runs to 14 residues. Trimming removed 3 bases from V and 7 bases from J; junction bases left unmatched: 7. Germline V lookup: CDR1 SGDLS, CDR2 YYNGEE. The CDR3 sequence: CASSAKTGSNTIYF. The CDR3 region has the DNA TGTGCCAGCAGCGCCAAGACAGGGTCGAACACCATATATTTT.

The chain employs TRBV25-1 and TRBJ2-7, with TRBD2 as a possible D gene (6 bases). CDR1 is MGHDK and CDR2 is SYGVNS in the germline V gene. The CDR3 totals 14 residues. Trimming removed 11 bases from V and 2 bases from J, with 19 bases in between. The CDR3 sequence is CASSGTEPPYEQYV. The CDR3 nucleotides are TGTGCCTCCTCCGGGACTGAGCCTCCCTACGAGCAGTACGTC.

V and J are TRBV6-5 and TRBJ2-1, with 9 positions matching TRBD1. J lost 5 bases, V lost 5 bases, and 7 bases had no gene match. Germline V gene data show CDR1 as MNHEY and CDR2 as SVGAGI. This CDR3 is built from 15 residues. The CDR3 coding sequence is TGTGCCAGCAGTCAAACAGGGGGCCAAAACAATGAGCAGTTCTTC. It translates to CASSQTGGQNNEQFF.

Here the CDR3 DNA reads TGTGCCAGCAGGAGTCCTACGAACACCGGGGAGCTGTTTTTT. Amino acids: CASRSPTNTGELFF. The rearrangement uses TRBV5-6 and TRBJ2-2; D call uncertain. Germline values: CDR1 SGHDT, CDR2 YYEEEE. This CDR3 contains 14 residues. Trimming took off 5 bases at V and 0 bases at J, with 8 bases between the two ends.

This clone showed up just a few times. V is TRBV27 and J is TRBJ1-4; D unclear. Deletions cut 3 bases from V and 0 bases from J, with 5 bases between. The germline CDR1 and CDR2 sequences are MNHEY and SMNVEV (reference sequence). The CDR3 runs to 14 residues. CDR3 nucleotide sequence: TGTGCCAGCAGTTTCTCTGCAACTAATGAAAAACTGTTTTTT. It is translated as CASSFSATNEKLFF.

The chain recombines TRBV19 with TRBJ2-5; D unresolved. CDR3 length: 13 amino acids. From germline, CDR1 is LNHDA and CDR2 SQIVND (reference sequence). Trimming cost V 4 bases and J 2 bases, with 8 bases left between them. DNA for the CDR3: TGTGCCAGTAGTAAACAGAAGCAAGAGACCCAGTACTTC. Amino acids: CASSKQKQETQYF.